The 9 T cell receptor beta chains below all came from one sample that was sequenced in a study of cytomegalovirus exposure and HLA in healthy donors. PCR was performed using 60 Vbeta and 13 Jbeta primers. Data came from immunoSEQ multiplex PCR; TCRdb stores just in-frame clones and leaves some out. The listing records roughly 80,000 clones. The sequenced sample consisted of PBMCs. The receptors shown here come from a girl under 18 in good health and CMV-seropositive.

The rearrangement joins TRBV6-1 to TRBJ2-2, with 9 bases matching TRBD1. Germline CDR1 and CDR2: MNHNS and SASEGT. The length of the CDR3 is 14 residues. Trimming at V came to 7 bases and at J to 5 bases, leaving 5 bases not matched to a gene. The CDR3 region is CASKGQGGTGELFF. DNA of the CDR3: TGTGCCAGCAAGGGACAGGGTGGAACCGGGGAGCTGTTTTTT.

CDR3 in DNA: TGCGCCAGCAGCTTGAATCAGGGGGCCCTGAACACTGAAGCTTTCTTT. It yields the protein CASSLNQGALNTEAFF. The chain joins TRBV5-1 to TRBJ1-1; TRBD1 matches 8 bases. Germline V gives CDR1 SGHRS, CDR2 YFSETQ. The CDR3 sequence is 16 residues long. The V segment lost 1 base and the J segment 0 bases; nucleotides outside the gene matches: 5.

The CDR3 loop reads CASSVGTRGETF. As DNA, the CDR3 is TGTGCCAGCAGCGTAGGCACTCGCGGTGAAACCTTC. The chain employs TRBV9 and TRBJ1-2, with D hard to call. Trimming took 0 bases from V and 14 from J, leaving 14 bases between them. The CDR3 loop spans 12 amino acids. The germline V gene encodes CDR1 SGDLS and CDR2 YYNGEE. The full variable domain, completed using reference TRBV9 and TRBJ1-2, is DSGVTQTPKHLITATGQRVTLRCSPRSGDLSVYWYQQSLDQGLQFLIQYYNGEERAKGNILERFSAQQFPDLHSELNLSSLELGDSALYFCASSVGTRGETFGSGTRLTVV.

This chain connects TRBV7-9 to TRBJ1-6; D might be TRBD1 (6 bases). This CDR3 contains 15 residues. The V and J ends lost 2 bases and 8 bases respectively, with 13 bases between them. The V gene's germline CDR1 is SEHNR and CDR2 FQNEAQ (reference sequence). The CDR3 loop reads CASSLHRVGDSPLHF. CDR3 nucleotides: TGTGCCAGCAGCTTACACAGGGTTGGGGATTCACCCCTCCACTTT.

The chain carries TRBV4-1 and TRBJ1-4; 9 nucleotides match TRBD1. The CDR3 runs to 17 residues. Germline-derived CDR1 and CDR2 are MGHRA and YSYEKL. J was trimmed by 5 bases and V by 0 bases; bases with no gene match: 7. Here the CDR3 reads CASSQDRTGTGNEKLFF. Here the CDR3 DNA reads TGCGCCAGCAGCCAAGATCGCACCGGGACAGGGAATGAAAAACTGTTTTTT.

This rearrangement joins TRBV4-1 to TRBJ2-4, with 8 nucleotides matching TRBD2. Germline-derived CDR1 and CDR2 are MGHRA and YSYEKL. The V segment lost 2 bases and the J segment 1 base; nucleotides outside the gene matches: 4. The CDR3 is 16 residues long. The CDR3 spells CASSQPRTSAKNIQYF. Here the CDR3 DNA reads TGCGCCAGCAGCCAACCTAGGACTAGCGCCAAAAACATTCAGTACTTC.

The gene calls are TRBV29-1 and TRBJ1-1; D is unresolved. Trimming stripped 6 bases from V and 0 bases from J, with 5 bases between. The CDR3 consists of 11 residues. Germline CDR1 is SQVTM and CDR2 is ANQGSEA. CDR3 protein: CSVSMNTEAFF. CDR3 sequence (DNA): TGCAGCGTGAGTATGAACACTGAAGCTTTCTTT.

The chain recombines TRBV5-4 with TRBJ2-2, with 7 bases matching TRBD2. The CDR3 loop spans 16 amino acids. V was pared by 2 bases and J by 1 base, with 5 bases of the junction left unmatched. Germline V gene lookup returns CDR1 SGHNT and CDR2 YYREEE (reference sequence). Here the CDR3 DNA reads TGTGCCAGCAGCTTAAAGCGGGGCTTGAACACCGGGGAGCTGTTTTTT. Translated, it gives CASSLKRGLNTGELFF.

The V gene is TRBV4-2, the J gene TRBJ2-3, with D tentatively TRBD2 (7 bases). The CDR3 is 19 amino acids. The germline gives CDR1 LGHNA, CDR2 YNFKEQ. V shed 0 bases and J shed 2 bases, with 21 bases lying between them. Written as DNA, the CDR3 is TGTGCCAGCAGCCAAGACACCAAGGGGGGCGGGAGTCACACAGATACGCAGTATTTT. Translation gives CASSQDTKGGGSHTDTQYF.